The text below deals with one TCR beta chain. It has no known antigen specificity. One base away there is no much larger clone; base qualities are not given. Participants in the prospective study were enrolled through a virtual design, were aged about 18 to 89 years, and lived in about two dozen United States geographic areas. To assign participants to cohorts, the prospective study relied on clinical history that participants themselves reported in a screening survey and a study questionnaire. In the prospective study, mobile phlebotomists collected whole blood, serum and a nasopharyngeal or oropharyngeal swab from each participant. Additional blood draws and questionnaires over an approximately 2-month period could optionally be provided by prospective study participants. Before DNA extraction, blood samples from the prospective study were shipped at room temperature or frozen. The entry originates in a study of blood T cell repertoires in COVID-19 (dated by TCRdb to the early 2020s). With respect to the entire study: Samples covering the acute and convalescent phases of COVID-19 were provided by collaborators in the United States, Italy and Spain. The material from the prospective study consisted of cDNA or gDNA derived from T cells, B-cell-depleted T cells, or PBMCs. The dataset comprised deeply sampled blood TCRbeta repertoires from subjects exposed to, actively infected with, or recovered from COVID-19. The repertoires were released in a freely available public database meant as a resource for research on the immune response to SARS-CoV-2. Samples came from the ongoing ImmuneRACE study (first 160 participants) plus 1,254 subjects from 6 global collaborators. The sample metadata nearly always contained a de-identified subject ID, COVID-19 status, age in years and sex. Where HLA class I and class II types were available, the types were taken from metadata supplied by the sample provider, not from assay-based typing. Broader findings and caveats from the paper: How much clinical and demographic metadata was included differed by source and by participant, and the metadata was provided uncurated.

V ends up 0 bases short and J 9 bases short, with an unmatched junction base count of 10. The CDR3 has 16 amino acids, counting the end cysteine and phenylalanine. Here the CDR3 DNA is all that survives: 48 bases in frame from base 1. The germline V gene specifies SGHRS as CDR1 and YFSETQ as CDR2. TCRbeta CDR3 regions were amplified from genomic DNA using the immunoSEQ Assay, a bias-controlled multiplex PCR. The authors' pipeline ran thus. Within the assay, amplification of reference gene primers was used to estimate how many nucleated cells each sample contained. To quantify the absolute abundance of each unique TCRbeta CDR3 rearrangement, sequence reads were collapsed and filtered. Productive Simpson clonality was computed per sample as the square root of Simpson's diversity index over productive rearrangements. TCRdb carries this immuneACCESS record with in-frame sequences only. Its versions omit some clonotypes, under half of them owing to an unresolved V gene in the studies checked, with the rest unexplained. The DNA gave D and trimming, while V, J and clone size come from that table. The sample records 400,000 to 550,000 clones, 70% to 90% of which are singletons. The ten largest account for around 1.8% of the sample.

The receptor comes from a woman aged 18-29 years with acute COVID-19. The sequence joins TRBV5-1 to TRBJ2-1; 9 bases in between match TRBD2. What was sequenced was PBMCs or T cells enriched from blood (not recorded which). At the DNA level, the sequence is TGCGCCAGCAGCTTGGGTCCCGGCGGGGGGGCTGGTGAGCAGTTCTTC. Translated, this is CASSLGPGGGAGEQFF.